This entry is about one TCR beta chain. Its antigen is currently unknown. This CDR3 is built from 16 residues. The germline CDR1 and CDR2 sequences are LGHNA and YNFKEQ. V gave up 3 bases and J gave up 2 bases, with 16 bases separating them. Time point in this sample: new active TB diagnosis, blood taken before or within 7 days of starting treatment. On average about 100,000 T cells per donor were immunosequenced. The data belong to a study of T cells in tuberculosis. Whole-study findings and limits: Samples were chosen by availability of cryopreserved specimens.

Generated by immunoSEQ multiplex PCR, the TCRdb table keeps only in-frame clones and is missing some. This table has more than 20,000 clones, about 85% appearing once. Here the sequenced sample was PBMCs, taken at tuberculosis diagnosis. The chain uses TRBV4-2 and TRBJ1-1; D call uncertain. The receptor was isolated from an adult with tuberculosis. CDR3 region: CASSQNILESNTEAFF. The CDR3 DNA sequence: TGTGCCAGCAGCCAGAATATCCTCGAAAGCAACACTGAAGCTTTCTTT.